This TCR beta chain was retrieved from a study of CD8+ T cells in alopecia areata. Background on the study: A regimen of oral tofacitinib, 5 to 10 mg twice daily, was given to treated patients. A 6-month period off drug followed tofacitinib, which lasted 6 to 18 months.

J gave up 7 bases and V 4 bases, and 6 bases lay outside the gene matches. The length of the CDR3 is 12 residues. Germline loops: CDR1 SQVTM, CDR2 ANQGSEA. As the sequencing template, cDNA was produced by extracting RNA and reverse transcribing it. Sequencing was performed with immunoSEQ multiplex PCR; in TCRdb, only in-frame clones are kept and a portion is missing. The sample comprises 150,000 or so clones, 47% of which are singletons, and roughly 7.5% rests with the top ten. This clone has just one count. The sample comprised CD4+ T cells sorted from blood. The receptor was isolated from a human donor with alopecia areata. This chain joins TRBV29-1 and TRBJ2-7; 8 bases match TRBD2. For the CDR3, the DNA is TGCAGCGTTGCCGGGAGGGCTGGTGAGCAGTACTTC. This encodes CSVAGRAGEQYF.